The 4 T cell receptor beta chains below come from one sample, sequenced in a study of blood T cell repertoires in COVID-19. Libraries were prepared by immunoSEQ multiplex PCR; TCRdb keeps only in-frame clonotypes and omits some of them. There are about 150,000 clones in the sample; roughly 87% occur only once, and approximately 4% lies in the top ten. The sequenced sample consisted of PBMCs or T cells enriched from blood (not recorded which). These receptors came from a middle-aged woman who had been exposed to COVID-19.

CDR3 region: CASRETGGSYNEQFF. The CDR3 bases are TGTGCCAGCAGGGAGACAGGGGGCTCCTACAATGAGCAGTTCTTC. The chain joins TRBV2 to TRBJ2-1; 9 bases are a match to TRBD1. Germline V gene lookup returns CDR1 SNHLY and CDR2 FYNNEI. Trimming cost V 6 bases and J 0 bases; bases outside gene matches: 3. The CDR3 is 15 amino acids.

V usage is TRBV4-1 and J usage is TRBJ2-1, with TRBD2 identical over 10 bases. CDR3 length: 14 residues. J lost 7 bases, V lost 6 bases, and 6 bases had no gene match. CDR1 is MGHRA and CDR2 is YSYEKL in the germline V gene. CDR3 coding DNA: TGCGCCAGCAGACTAGCGGGATCAAGGAATGAGCAGTTCTTC. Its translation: CASRLAGSRNEQFF.

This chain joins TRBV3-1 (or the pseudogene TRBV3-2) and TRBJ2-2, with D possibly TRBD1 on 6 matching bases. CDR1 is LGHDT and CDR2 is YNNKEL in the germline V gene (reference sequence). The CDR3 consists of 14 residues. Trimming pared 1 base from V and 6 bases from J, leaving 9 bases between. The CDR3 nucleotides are TGTGCCAGCAGCCAAGGTCCAGGGGCCGGGGAGCTGTTTTTT. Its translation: CASSQGPGAGELFF.

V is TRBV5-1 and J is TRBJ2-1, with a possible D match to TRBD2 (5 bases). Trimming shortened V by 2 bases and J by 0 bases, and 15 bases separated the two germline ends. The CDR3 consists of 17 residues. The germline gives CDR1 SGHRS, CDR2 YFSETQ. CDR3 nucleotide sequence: TGCGCCAGCAGCTTAGGGCCCGGGAAGAGCTCCTACAATGAGCAGTTCTTC. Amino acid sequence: CASSLGPGKSSYNEQFF.